This passage covers 24 T cell receptor beta chains from one sample sequenced in a study of regulatory T cells in long-lasting Graves disease. The time point denotes: newly diagnosed GD, antithyroid drugs for less than 3 months. Isolated PBMC RNA provided the starting material for the TCR library. Arm-PCR of CDR3 regions with iRepertoire HTBI primers generated TCR beta libraries. One entry per CDR3 protein results from TCRdb running MiXCR on the multiplex PCR reads. The table includes about 560,000 distinct CDR3 sequences, 15% to 20% detected once. The data were also submitted as part of a second study, on T cells in Graves' hyperthyroidism and ophthalmopathy.

The source was peripheral blood mononuclear cells (PBMCs), collected at new diagnosis, from a patient treated with antithyroid drugs. The origin of the receptors is a man aged 18 to 35 with Graves disease.

This clonotype came up many times. This chain connects TRBV29-1 to TRBJ2-7; a possible D gene is TRBD2 (5 bases). The CDR3 is made up of 11 amino acids. V lost 4 bases, J lost 6 bases, and 10 bases lay in between. The germline V gene has CDR1 SQVTM and CDR2 ANQGSEA. The CDR3: CSVAEGAEQYF. The CDR3 DNA follows: TGCAGCGTTGCTGAGGGCGCCGAGCAGTACTTC.

This clonotype was found many times. V and J are TRBV28 and TRBJ2-7, with D uncertain. This CDR3 spans 12 amino acids. Between the trimmed V and J ends, which lost 2 bases and 4 bases, there was a span of 6 bases. From germline, CDR1 is MDHEN and CDR2 SYDVKM. Here the CDR3 reads CASSLRAYEQYF. In DNA, the CDR3 is TGTGCCAGCAGTTTAAGAGCATACGAGCAGTACTTC.

This clonotype was observed a single time. The chain carries TRBV5-5 and TRBJ1-2; 7 nucleotides agree with TRBD1. V lost 0 bases and J lost 0; bases outside the gene matches: 2. The germline CDR1 and CDR2 sequences are SGHKS and YYEKEE (reference sequence). This CDR3 comprises 15 residues. The CDR3 nucleotides are TGTGCCAGCAGCTTGGACAGGGGTCCTAACTATGGCTACACCTTC. Translated, it gives CASSLDRGPNYGYTF.

This clonotype has at least ten counts. The V call is TRBV28, the J call TRBJ2-1, with D maybe TRBD1 (5 bases). There are 14 residues in the CDR3. V lost 0 bases and J lost 6, with 9 bases in between. Germline CDR1 and CDR2: MDHEN and SYDVKM. This chain's CDR3 is CASSLWDKLNEQFF. CDR3 nucleotides: TGTGCCAGCAGTTTATGGGACAAACTCAATGAGCAGTTCTTC.

Only a few counts were recorded for this clonotype. The rearrangement joins TRBV24-1 to TRBJ2-1, with D hard to call. Germline CDR1 is KGHDR and CDR2 is SFDVKD. The CDR3 totals 14 residues. V was cut by 4 bases and J by 7 bases, with 13 bases left in between. CDR3 region: CATSDVKGPNEQFF. CDR3 nucleotide sequence: TGTGCCACCAGTGACGTGAAGGGCCCGAATGAGCAGTTCTTC.

A single count supports this clonotype. This chain links TRBV20-1 with TRBJ2-7, with D tentatively TRBD2 (6 bases). Trimming removed 6 bases from V and 2 bases from J, with 17 bases in between. CDR1 and CDR2 (germline): DFQATT, SNEGSKA (reference sequence). The CDR3 is made up of 14 amino acids. The CDR3 spells CSAAEGSGTYEQYF. In DNA, the CDR3 is TGCAGTGCCGCGGAGGGTAGCGGTACCTACGAGCAGTACTTC.

This clonotype came up many times. V is TRBV7-8 and J is TRBJ2-7; D gene ambiguous. V gave up 5 bases and J gave up 9 bases, with 14 bases separating them. CDR1 is SGHVS, CDR2 FQNEAQ, per germline. CDR3 length equals 12 residues. The CDR3 DNA sequence: TGTGCCAGCAGCGGATCCACTATGGGGCAGTACTTC. This gives the protein CASSGSTMGQYF.

This clonotype was picked up many times. V is TRBV11-2 and J is TRBJ2-3; D is uncertain. V shed 4 bases and J shed 0 bases, with 11 bases lying between them. This CDR3 is built from 15 residues. Germline CDR1 reads SGHAT; CDR2 reads FQNNGV. CDR3 residues: CASSSEYTSTDTQYF. CDR3 bases: TGTGCCAGCAGCTCCGAATATACTAGCACAGATACGCAGTATTTT. The full variable domain, its missing parts supplied by reference TRBV11-2 and TRBJ2-3, is EAGVAQSPRYKIIEKRQSVAFWCNPISGHATLYWYQQILGQGPKLLIQFQNNGVVDDSQLPKDRFSAERLKGVDSTLKIQPAKLEDSAVYLCASSSEYTSTDTQYFGPGTRLTVL.

The chain employs TRBV9 and TRBJ2-1; 10 positions match TRBD2. The junction had 16 bases not matched to a gene; V was cut back by 3 bases and J by 7 bases. The CDR3 has 18 amino acids. The germline gives CDR1 SGDLS, CDR2 YYNGEE. The CDR3 sequence is CASSARTFLAGELNEQFF. CDR3 in DNA: TGTGCCAGCAGCGCGAGAACATTCCTAGCGGGAGAGCTAAATGAGCAGTTCTTC.

This clonotype occurred many times. The V gene is TRBV27, the J gene TRBJ1-2, with TRBD1 matching over 10 bases. The trim removed 2 bases at V and 2 bases at J, leaving 2 bases unmatched. CDR1 and CDR2 (germline): MNHEY, SMNVEV (reference sequence). The CDR3 spans 15 residues. CDR3 DNA: TGTGCCAGCAGTTTAGGGACAGGGGCGAACTATGGCTACACCTTC. Protein product: CASSLGTGANYGYTF.

V is TRBV10-3 and J is TRBJ2-7; D might be TRBD1 or TRBD2, each matching 5 bases. With 8 bases removed from V and 5 bases from J, the gap between germline ends came to 19 bases. Looked up from germline, CDR1 is ENHRY and CDR2 is SYGVKD. The CDR3 is 14 amino acids. The CDR3: CAIADPGAPNEQYF. CDR3 DNA sequence: TGTGCCATCGCAGACCCCGGGGCCCCTAACGAGCAGTACTTC.

CDR3 coding DNA: TGTGCCAGCAGCTTGGCAGGGTCGGTTGTGCAGACCCAGTACTTC. Translated: CASSLAGSVVQTQYF. The chain employs TRBV5-4 and TRBJ2-5; D is perhaps TRBD1 (5 bases). This CDR3 is 15 amino acids long. Germline loops: CDR1 SGHNT, CDR2 YYREEE (reference sequence). V dropped 0 bases and J dropped 6 bases, with 15 bases sitting between them.

This clonotype was counted a few times. V is TRBV2 and J is TRBJ2-7, with 7 bases matching TRBD1. This CDR3 spans 14 amino acids. Germline CDR1 is SNHLY and CDR2 is FYNNEI. J lost 4 bases, V lost 5 bases, and 8 bases had no gene match. DNA for the CDR3: TGTGCCAGCAGTACCCTGACAGGGTCTTACGAGCAGTACTTC. The encoded protein is CASSTLTGSYEQYF.

This clonotype has more than one count but fewer than ten. V gene TRBV5-1 combines with J gene TRBJ2-1; 12 positions agree with TRBD2. Judging by the DNA end, TRBJ2-5 fits better; the J call may be wrong. The length of the CDR3 is 16 residues. Germline V gene sequence: CDR1 SGHRS, CDR2 YFSETQ. Written as DNA, the CDR3 is TGCGCCAGCAGCTTGTCTAGCGGGAGGGCTGGGGAGACCCAGTACTTC. It translates to CASSLSSGRAGETQYF.

This clonotype was seen ten or more times. The chain couples TRBV28 to TRBJ2-2; D may be TRBD2 (5 bases). V dropped 6 bases and J dropped 5 bases, with 10 bases sitting between them. The CDR3 runs to 13 residues. The V gene's germline CDR1 is MDHEN and CDR2 SYDVKM. The CDR3 loop is CASRPGGTGELFF. Written as DNA, the CDR3 is TGTGCCAGCAGGCCAGGCGGGACCGGGGAGCTGTTTTTT.

The rearrangement joins TRBV20-1 to TRBJ1-1; no definite D call. This CDR3 region has 14 residues. V lost 0 bases and J 4 bases, leaving 12 bases between the germline ends. The V gene's germline CDR1 is DFQATT and CDR2 SNEGSKA (reference sequence). The CDR3 coding sequence is TGCAGTGCTAGAGATCGGCCGGACGGCACTGAAGCTTTCTTT. Protein: CSARDRPDGTEAFF.

This clonotype was detected ten times or more. This chain uses TRBV6-9 with TRBJ1-4, with D tentatively TRBD1 (5 bases). Looked up from germline, CDR1 is MNHGY and CDR2 is SVAAGI. The length of the CDR3 is 17 residues. The V end was cut by 3 bases, the J end by 7 bases, with 21 bases between. In DNA form, the CDR3 reads TGTGCCAGCAGTTACCCGCCGTTCCGGGACCGTCTTGAAAAACTGTTTTTT. Translating it yields CASSYPPFRDRLEKLFF.

The V call is TRBV5-1, the J call TRBJ1-1; D unresolved. The CDR3 is made up of 17 amino acids. Trimming left V 0 bases short and J 1 base short, with 16 bases between. Germline V lookup: CDR1 SGHRS, CDR2 YFSETQ. The CDR3 loop reads CASSLGAPRASNTEAFF. As DNA, the CDR3 is TGCGCCAGCAGCTTGGGCGCTCCCCGGGCATCGAACACTGAAGCTTTCTTT.

This clonotype was observed many times. The chain has TRBV7-6 and TRBJ2-1, with 12 bases fitting TRBD2. There are 18 residues in the CDR3. CDR1 is SGHVS, CDR2 FNYEAQ, per germline. V was clipped by 0 bases and J by 9 bases; unmatched bases: 12. Here the CDR3 reads CASSLASASGRVGAEQFF. The CDR3 DNA follows: TGTGCCAGCAGCTTAGCCTCGGCTAGCGGGAGGGTTGGGGCTGAGCAGTTCTTC. Complete variable domain (other parts from reference TRBV7-6 and TRBJ2-1): GAGVSQSPRYKVTKRGQDVALRCDPISGHVSLYWYRQALGQGPEFLTYFNYEAQQDKSGLPNDRFSAERPEGSISTLTIQRTEQRDSAMYRCASSLASASGRVGAEQFFGPGTRLTVL.

This clonotype was seen ten or more times. The chain links TRBV7-8 to TRBJ2-7, with 13 bases lining up with TRBD2. Losses at the gene ends were 5 bases for V and 6 bases for J; bases not matched to a gene: 4. The germline gives CDR1 SGHVS, CDR2 FQNEAQ. The CDR3 consists of 14 residues. The CDR3 sequence is CASSPGTSGTEQYF. In DNA, the CDR3 is TGTGCCAGCAGCCCCGGGACTAGCGGGACCGAGCAGTACTTC. Full variable domain (remainder filled in from reference TRBV7-8 and TRBJ2-7): GAGVSQSPRYKVAKRGQDVALRCDPISGHVSLFWYQQALGQGPEFLTYFQNEAQLDKSGLPSDRFFAERPEGSVSTLKIQRTQQEDSAVYLCASSPGTSGTEQYFGPGTRLTVT.

In DNA form, the CDR3 reads TGTGCCAGCAGTTACAGGCAGGGGGATTATAATTCACCCCTCCACTTT. Residues: CASSYRQGDYNSPLHF. The chain uses TRBV6-5 and TRBJ1-6, with 7 bases lining up with TRBD1. V lost 2 bases to trimming and J lost 4 bases; unmatched junction nucleotides: 5. Germline-derived CDR1 and CDR2 are MNHEY and SVGAGI. The CDR3 totals 16 residues.

The chain employs TRBV11-2 and TRBJ2-2, with 7 bases that match TRBD2. This CDR3 has 17 residues. V shed 5 bases, J shed 5 bases, and the junction held 14 bases outside the gene matches. Per germline, CDR1 SGHAT and CDR2 FQNNGV. Here the CDR3 reads CASSQGGAGLTTGELFF. The CDR3 coding sequence is TGTGCCAGCAGCCAAGGAGGAGCGGGACTAACTACCGGGGAGCTGTTTTTT.

The rearrangement links TRBV27 to TRBJ1-4; tentatively, D is TRBD1 (5 bases). The CDR3 is 16 residues long. Looked up from germline, CDR1 is MNHEY and CDR2 is SMNVEV (reference sequence). The V gene lost 0 bases and the J gene lost 0 bases, with 8 bases spanning the gap. CDR3 coding DNA: TGTGCCAGCAGTTTATCTGTACAGGCAACTAATGAAAAACTGTTTTTT. Its translation: CASSLSVQATNEKLFF.

This clonotype showed up many times. This chain uses TRBV12-3 or TRBV12-4 with TRBJ2-1; D remains unclear. The germline V and J ends were trimmed by 5 bases and 6 bases, with 11 bases remaining between them. The CDR3 totals 13 residues. DNA for the CDR3: TGTGCCAGCAGTCTAGGGCTAATCAATGAGCAGTTCTTC. Translation gives CASSLGLINEQFF.